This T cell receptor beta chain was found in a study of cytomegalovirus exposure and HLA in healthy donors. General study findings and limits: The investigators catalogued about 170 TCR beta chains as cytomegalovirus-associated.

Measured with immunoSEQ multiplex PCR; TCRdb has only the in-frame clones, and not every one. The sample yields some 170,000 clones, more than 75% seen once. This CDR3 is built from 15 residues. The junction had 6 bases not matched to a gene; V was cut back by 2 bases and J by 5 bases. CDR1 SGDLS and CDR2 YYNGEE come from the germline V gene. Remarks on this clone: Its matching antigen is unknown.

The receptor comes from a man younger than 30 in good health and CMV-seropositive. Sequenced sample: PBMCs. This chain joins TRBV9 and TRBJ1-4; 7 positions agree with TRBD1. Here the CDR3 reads CASSVTPGQNEKLFF. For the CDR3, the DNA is TGTGCCAGCAGCGTGACCCCGGGACAGAATGAAAAACTGTTTTTT.